Listed here is a single T cell receptor (beta chain). This sample was taken from a study of blood T cell repertoires in COVID-19. Looking at the study overall: There were acute and convalescent COVID-19 samples, and they came from the United States, Italy and Spain. PBMCs, B-cell-depleted T cells, or T cells were the source of the cDNA or gDNA that made up the material.

Per the study methods: The assay estimated nucleated cells by amplifying reference gene primers. Sequencing was performed with immunoSEQ multiplex PCR; in TCRdb, only in-frame clones are kept and a portion is missing. The V and J calls and clone size come from that table; D and trimming were worked out from the DNA. This table has 150,000 to 200,000 clones, 70% to 90% appearing once. This CDR3 is 15 amino acids long. The V end was cut by 6 bases, the J end by 8 bases, with 22 bases between. CDR1 and CDR2 from the germline V gene are MNHEY and SVGAGI. This receptor was identified in a man aged 18 to 29 with acute or convalescent COVID-19. The sample taken for sequencing was peripheral blood. The chain recombines TRBV6-5 with TRBJ1-2; possible D gene TRBD1, 6 bases. CDR3 DNA sequence: TGTGCCAGCAGGCCCGTAGTAGGGGGTGGAAACGGCTACACCTTC. It translates to CASRPVVGGGNGYTF.